This entry lists 18 T cell receptor beta chains sequenced from one sample in a study of Graves' ophthalmopathy and Graves' hyperthyroidism (dated by TCRdb to about 2018). Reads for this sample came from an Illumina HiSeq 2000. For repertoire sequencing, TCR beta CDR3 regions were amplified from RNA transcripts. A first-round RT-PCR used HTBI primers with the Qiagen OneStep RT-PCR kit, followed by a second-round multiplex PCR, size selection and purification. TCRdb ran its own pipeline on the public reads, namely fastp trimming at Q25 and MiXCR clone calling, and kept in-frame beta chains. Every entry covers one CDR3 protein and lists the most common genes and DNA from its rows. The sample table contains some 750,000 distinct CDR3 sequences; only one count was recorded for approximately 40% of them. The top ten clonotypes cover approximately 43% of the sample. The source material was peripheral blood. The source of these receptors is an adult man with Graves' ophthalmopathy.

About this clonotype: A much larger clone differs from this one at a single base, so this may be a read error. This chain joins TRBV2 and TRBJ1-2; D is possibly TRBD1 (6 bases). The V end lost 7 bases, the J end lost 3 bases, and 15 bases lay between the germline ends. The CDR3 has 14 amino acids. CDR1 and CDR2 from the germline V gene are SNHLY and FYNNEI. The CDR3: CASKGSGDYYGYTF. The DNA of the CDR3 is TGTGCCAGCAAAGGGTCAGGGGATTACTATGGCTACACCTTC.

V is TRBV29-1 and J is TRBJ2-3; TRBD1 aligns across 9 bases. The V gene end was trimmed by 7 bases and the J gene end by 0 bases; junction bases not matched to a gene: 5. The CDR3 loop spans 14 amino acids. CDR1 and CDR2 (germline): SQVTM, ANQGSEA. The CDR3 loop is CSGAGTGSTDTQYF. Here the CDR3 DNA reads TGCAGCGGTGCCGGGACAGGGAGCACAGATACGCAGTATTTT.

In its sample, this clonotype was seen many times. The chain carries TRBV2 and TRBJ2-5, with D unresolved. Germline V lookup: CDR1 SNHLY, CDR2 FYNNEI. CDR3 length: 14 residues. V lost 8 bases and J 0 bases, leaving 13 bases between the germline ends. For the CDR3, the DNA is TGTGCCAGCGCCACACAGCCAGACCAAGAGACCCAGTACTTC. Residues: CASATQPDQETQYF.

Notes on this clonotype: A much more abundant neighbour one base away suggests this may be a read error. The genes are TRBV7-2 and TRBJ2-2, with unresolved D. The CDR3 contains 13 residues. In germline, CDR1 is SGHTA, CDR2 FQGNSA. The CDR3: CVSSPRSTGELFF. The CDR3 DNA follows: TGTGTCAGCAGCCCACGGTCCACCGGGGAGCTGTTTTTT. The full variable domain, in which reference TRBV7-2 and TRBJ2-2 provide the parts outside the CDR3, is GAGVSQSPSNKVTEKGKDVELRCDPISGHTALYWYRQSLGQGLEFLIYFQGNSAPDKSGLPSDRFSAERTGGSVSTLTIQRTQQEDSAVYLCVSSPRSTGELFFGEGSRLTVL.

The CDR3 reads CASSLVRGARKTEAFF. In DNA form, the CDR3 reads TGTGCCAGCAGCTTAGTTCGGGGGGCGAGGAAGACTGAAGCTTTCTTT. The genes are TRBV7-3 and TRBJ1-1, with D perhaps TRBD1 (6 bases). This CDR3 is 16 amino acids long. Trimming removed 2 bases from V and 5 bases from J, with 18 bases in between. Per the germline V gene, CDR1 is SGHTA and CDR2 is FQGTGA.

This clonotype was found many times. The J gene is TRBJ1-1, the V gene TRBV29-1; a weak D match, TRBD1 (6 bases). Deletions cut 2 bases from V and 4 bases from J, with 11 bases between. This CDR3 contains 13 residues. The germline CDR1 and CDR2 sequences are SQVTM and ANQGSEA. Written as DNA, the CDR3 is TGCAGCGTTGAACGGGGGCAGAGCACTGAAGCTTTCTTT. Protein product: CSVERGQSTEAFF.

This chain connects TRBV12-3 or TRBV12-4 to TRBJ2-7; 10 bases match TRBD1. The CDR3 covers 15 residues. V was pared by 5 bases and J by 9 bases, with 13 bases of the junction left unmatched. The chain's CDR3 is CASSTTETGGASQYF. CDR3 nucleotide sequence: TGTGCCAGCAGTACCACCGAGACAGGGGGCGCGTCGCAGTACTTC.

The CDR3 loop is CASSVTEGTGETQYF. CDR3 nucleotide sequence: TGTGCCAGCAGCGTAACAGAAGGGACAGGGGAGACCCAGTACTTC. The chain has TRBV7-9 and TRBJ2-5; 9 nucleotides line up with TRBD1. CDR1 SEHNR and CDR2 FQNEAQ come from the germline V gene (reference sequence). The trim removed 5 bases at V and 5 bases at J, leaving 9 bases unmatched. CDR3 length equals 15 residues.

This clonotype was observed a handful of times. V is TRBV12-3 or TRBV12-4 and J is TRBJ1-1, with 7 bases fitting TRBD1. Unmatched junction bases numbered 4, after V lost 3 bases and J lost 6 bases. The CDR3 extends over 13 amino acids. CDR3 nucleotide sequence: TGTGCCAGCAGTTTCCCAGGGGGGGCTGAAGCTTTCTTT. As protein: CASSFPGGAEAFF.

The chain links TRBV5-6 to TRBJ2-7; 7 bases map to TRBD2. V was pared by 1 base and J by 2 bases, with 3 bases of the junction left unmatched. From germline, CDR1 is SGHDT and CDR2 YYEEEE. CDR3 size: 14 residues. CDR3 protein: CASSLKGTTYEQYF. DNA for the CDR3: TGTGCCAGCAGCTTGAAGGGGACTACCTACGAGCAGTACTTC.

V usage is TRBV19 and J usage is TRBJ1-5; tentative D call: TRBD1 (5 bases). Germline V gene data show CDR1 as LNHDA and CDR2 as SQIVND (reference sequence). V lost 7 bases, J lost 4 bases, and 14 bases lay in between. The length of the CDR3 is 14 residues. The CDR3 coding sequence is TGTGCCAGTAATACAGGACTGGTTAATCAGCCCCAGCATTTT. This gives the protein CASNTGLVNQPQHF.

The CDR3: CASSETGMAGNTIYF. CDR3 sequence (DNA): TGTGCCAGCAGTGAGACAGGGATGGCTGGAAACACCATATATTTT. The chain combines TRBV2 with TRBJ1-3; 7 nucleotides align to TRBD1. The V and J ends lost 3 bases and 2 bases, in that order; junction bases with no gene match: 4. The germline V gene has CDR1 SNHLY and CDR2 FYNNEI. The CDR3 has 15 amino acids.

The sample holds a few counts of this clonotype. The genes are TRBV5-1 and TRBJ1-3; 7 bases line up with TRBD1. This CDR3 contains 15 residues. CDR1 SGHRS and CDR2 YFSETQ come from the germline V gene. V lost 4 bases to trimming and J lost 4 bases; unmatched junction nucleotides: 8. Here the CDR3 reads CASSHGQVQGNTIYF. In DNA form, the CDR3 reads TGCGCCAGCAGCCACGGACAGGTACAAGGAAACACCATATATTTT.

As concerns this clonotype: A read error may account for a junction end that differs from germline. The chain employs TRBV7-9 and TRBJ2-7; TRBD1 is a possible D gene (6 bases). CDR1 is SEHNR, CDR2 FQNEAQ, per germline (reference sequence). This CDR3 spans 15 amino acids. CDR3 amino acids: CASSQEDRRAYEQYF. For the CDR3, the DNA is TGCGCCAGCAGCCAAGAAGACAGGCGTGCCTACGAGCAGTACTTC.

This clonotype was counted many times. The chain couples TRBV7-8 to TRBJ1-4, with 9 nucleotides matching TRBD1. Unmatched junction bases numbered 5, after V lost 5 bases and J lost 10 bases. Germline CDR1 and CDR2: SGHVS and FQNEAQ. The CDR3 contains 13 residues. The CDR3 region is CASSQEDRGKLFF. CDR3 in DNA: TGTGCCAGCAGCCAGGAGGACAGGGGAAAACTGTTTTTT.

The chain couples TRBV19 to TRBJ2-7, with 7 bases matching TRBD2. Germline CDR1 reads LNHDA; CDR2 reads SQIVND (reference sequence). This CDR3 has 11 amino acids. Unmatched junction bases numbered 4, after V lost 8 bases and J lost 6 bases. The CDR3 nucleotides read TGTGCCAGTTTTGGGGGGGGCGAGCAGTACTTC. Protein sequence: CASFGGGEQYF. The complete variable domain, with remaining parts taken from reference TRBV19 and TRBJ2-7, reads DGGITQSPKYLFRKEGQNVTLSCEQNLNHDAMYWYRQDPGQGLRLIYYSQIVNDFQKGDIAEGYSVSREKKESFPLTVTSAQKNPTAFYLCASFGGGEQYFGPGTRLTVT.

This rearrangement joins TRBV9 to TRBJ1-5; a possible D gene is TRBD1 (5 bases). The length of the CDR3 is 15 residues. Germline assignment: CDR1 SGDLS and CDR2 YYNGEE. V gave up 0 bases and J gave up 3 bases, with 10 bases separating them. CDR3: CASSVARRVNQPQHF. As DNA, the CDR3 is TGTGCCAGCAGCGTAGCTCGCAGGGTCAATCAGCCCCAGCATTTT.

This clonotype was found many times. V and J are TRBV15 and TRBJ1-1; possible D gene TRBD1, 5 bases. V shed 1 base and J shed 4 bases, with 7 bases lying between them. This CDR3 has 13 amino acids. Germline loops: CDR1 LNHNV, CDR2 YYDKDF (reference sequence). The CDR3 is CATSRGGSTEAFF. CDR3 nucleotides: TGTGCCACCAGCAGAGGGGGGTCCACTGAAGCTTTCTTT. Complete variable domain (other parts from reference TRBV15 and TRBJ1-1): DAMVIQNPRYQVTQFGKPVTLSCSQTLNHNVMYWYQQKSSQAPKLLFHYYDKDFNNEADTPDNFQSRRPNTSFCFLDIRSPGLGDTAMYLCATSRGGSTEAFFGQGTRLTVV.